This T cell receptor beta chain was found in a study of blood T cell repertoires in COVID-19. TCRdb's copy holds only in-frame clones and misses some; the assay was immunoSEQ multiplex PCR. Of over 80,000 clones in the sample, around four fifths are singletons; the top ten hold over 15%. A single count supports this clone. J was trimmed by 5 bases and V by 0 bases; bases with no gene match: 5. Germline loops: CDR1 MNHNS, CDR2 SASEGT. The CDR3 contains 16 residues. This clonotype was sampled from a woman aged 55-69 years with acute or convalescent COVID-19. Input material: peripheral blood. J is TRBJ1-5 and V is TRBV6-1; TRBD1 matches 9 bases. The chain's CDR3 is CASSEARTGVYQPQHF. The CDR3 nucleotides read TGTGCCAGCAGTGAAGCCAGGACAGGGGTCTATCAGCCCCAGCATTTT.